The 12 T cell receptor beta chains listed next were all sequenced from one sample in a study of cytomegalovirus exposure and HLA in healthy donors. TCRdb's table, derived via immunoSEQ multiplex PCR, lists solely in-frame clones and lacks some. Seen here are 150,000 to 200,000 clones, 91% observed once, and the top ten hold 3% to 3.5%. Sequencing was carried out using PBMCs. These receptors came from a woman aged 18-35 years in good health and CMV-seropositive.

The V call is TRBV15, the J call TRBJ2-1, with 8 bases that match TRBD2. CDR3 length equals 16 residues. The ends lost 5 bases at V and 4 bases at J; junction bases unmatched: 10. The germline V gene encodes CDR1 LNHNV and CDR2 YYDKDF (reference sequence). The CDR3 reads CATSRSAGVKYNEQFF. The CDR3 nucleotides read TGTGCCACCAGCCGATCAGCGGGAGTCAAGTACAATGAGCAGTTCTTC.

CDR3 nucleotides: TGTGCCAGCAGCTTAGGGGGGGACCCCTACGAGCAGTACTTC. The encoded protein is CASSLGGDPYEQYF. The chain couples TRBV7-9 to TRBJ2-7; possible D gene TRBD2, 6 bases. Germline values: CDR1 SEHNR, CDR2 FQNEAQ (reference sequence). The CDR3 length is 14 residues. The V end lost 1 base, the J end lost 2 bases, and 9 bases lay between the germline ends.

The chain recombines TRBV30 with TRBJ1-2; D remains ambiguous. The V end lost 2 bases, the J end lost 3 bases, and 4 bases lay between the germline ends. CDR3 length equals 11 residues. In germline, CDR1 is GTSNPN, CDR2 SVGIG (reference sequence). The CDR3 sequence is CAWSRDYGYTF. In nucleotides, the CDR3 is TGTGCCTGGAGTCGGGACTATGGCTACACCTTC.

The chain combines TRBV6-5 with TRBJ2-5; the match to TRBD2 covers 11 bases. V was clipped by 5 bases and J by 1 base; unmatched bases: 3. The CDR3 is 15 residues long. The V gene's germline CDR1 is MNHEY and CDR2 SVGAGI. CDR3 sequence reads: CASSQGLAAQETQYF. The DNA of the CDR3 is TGTGCCAGCAGTCAGGGACTAGCGGCCCAAGAGACCCAGTACTTC.

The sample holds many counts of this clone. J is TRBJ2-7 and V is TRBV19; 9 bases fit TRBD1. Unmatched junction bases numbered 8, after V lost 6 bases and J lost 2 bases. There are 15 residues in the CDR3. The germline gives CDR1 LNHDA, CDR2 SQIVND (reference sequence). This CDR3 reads CASSVDRGGPYEQYF. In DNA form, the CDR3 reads TGTGCCAGTAGCGTCGACAGGGGGGGGCCCTACGAGCAGTACTTC. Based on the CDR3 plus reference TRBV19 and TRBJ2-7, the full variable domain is DGGITQSPKYLFRKEGQNVTLSCEQNLNHDAMYWYRQDPGQGLRLIYYSQIVNDFQKGDIAEGYSVSREKKESFPLTVTSAQKNPTAFYLCASSVDRGGPYEQYFGPGTRLTVT.

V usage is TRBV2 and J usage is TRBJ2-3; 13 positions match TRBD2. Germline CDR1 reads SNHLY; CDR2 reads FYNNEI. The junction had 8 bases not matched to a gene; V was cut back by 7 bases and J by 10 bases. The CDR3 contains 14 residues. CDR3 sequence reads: CASTYRTSGGAQYF. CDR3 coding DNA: TGTGCCAGCACCTACAGGACTAGCGGGGGTGCGCAGTATTTT.

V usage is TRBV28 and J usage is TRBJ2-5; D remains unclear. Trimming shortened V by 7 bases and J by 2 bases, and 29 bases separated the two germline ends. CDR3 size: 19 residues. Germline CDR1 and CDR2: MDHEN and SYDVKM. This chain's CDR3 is CASKTPRGLQGPKQETQYF. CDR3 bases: TGTGCCAGCAAGACCCCCCGCGGCCTCCAAGGTCCGAAACAAGAGACCCAGTACTTC.

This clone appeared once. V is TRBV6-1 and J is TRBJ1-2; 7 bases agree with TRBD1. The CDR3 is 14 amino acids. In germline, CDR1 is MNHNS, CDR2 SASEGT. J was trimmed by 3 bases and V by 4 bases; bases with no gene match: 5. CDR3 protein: CASSVTGKDYGYTF. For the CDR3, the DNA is TGTGCCAGCAGTGTGACAGGGAAGGACTATGGCTACACCTTC.

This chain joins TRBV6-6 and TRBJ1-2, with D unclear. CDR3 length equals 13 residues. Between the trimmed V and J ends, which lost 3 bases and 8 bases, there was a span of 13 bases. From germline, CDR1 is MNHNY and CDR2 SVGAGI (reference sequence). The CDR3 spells CASSYAFGGGYTF. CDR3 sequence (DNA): TGTGCCAGCAGTTATGCTTTTGGAGGCGGCTACACCTTC.

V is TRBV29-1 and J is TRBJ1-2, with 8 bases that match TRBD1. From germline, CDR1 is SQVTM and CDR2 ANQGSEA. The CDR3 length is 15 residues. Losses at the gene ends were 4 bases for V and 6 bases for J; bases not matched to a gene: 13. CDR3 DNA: TGCAGCGTTGTTTCAGATTTCGGACAGGGAAATGGCTACACCTTC. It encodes CSVVSDFGQGNGYTF.

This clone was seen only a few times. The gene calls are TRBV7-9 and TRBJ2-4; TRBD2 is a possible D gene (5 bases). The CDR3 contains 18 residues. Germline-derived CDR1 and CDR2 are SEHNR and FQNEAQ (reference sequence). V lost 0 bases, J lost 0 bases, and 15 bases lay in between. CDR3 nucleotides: TGTGCCAGCAGCTTAGCCCAAGGAGGTCCTTTAGCCAAAAACATTCAGTACTTC. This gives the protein CASSLAQGGPLAKNIQYF.

This CDR3 reads CASGGSGVSYNEQFF. The CDR3 DNA reads TGCGCCAGCGGCGGTAGCGGGGTCTCCTACAATGAGCAGTTCTTC. The V call is TRBV5-1, the J call TRBJ2-1; 8 bases map to TRBD2. V shed 7 bases and J 0 bases; nucleotides not matched to a gene: 6. Germline V lookup: CDR1 SGHRS, CDR2 YFSETQ. The CDR3 sequence is 15 residues long.